These T cell receptor beta chains were read from a single sample in a study of OX40 agonist ivuxolimab in advanced cancers. Using immunoSEQ multiplex PCR, the repertoire was profiled, and TCRdb retains in-frame clones only, with some absent. The sample holds some 37,000 clones, more than 70% seen once. Source: CD4+ or CD8+ T cells sorted from blood, taken in a trial of the OX40 agonist ivuxolimab. These receptors were obtained from an adult with an advanced solid tumor such as melanoma, head and neck, liver or kidney cancer. The CDR3 runs from the conserved cysteine through the conserved F or W. Each record gives: D gene, clone size, J gene, V gene, CDR3 protein, CDR3 DNA. D genes are given only for firm matches. Not all rows give a size; the values are once, few, many and, for expanded clones, a class.

.,.,TRBJ1-5,TRBV18,CASSPSGRGLPNQPQHF,TGTGCCAGCTCACCTTCGGGCAGGGGACTACCAAATCAGCCCCAGCATTTT
TRBD1,.,TRBJ2-1,TRBV5-1,CASSVDRGHNEQFF,TGCGCCAGCAGCGTCGACAGGGGGCACAATGAGCAGTTCTTC
TRBD2,.,TRBJ2-2,TRBV27,CASSVAGAAGELFF,TGTGCCAGCAGTGTAGCGGGAGCAGCCGGGGAGCTGTTTTTT
.,.,TRBJ2-1,TRBV6-5,CASSYRDEYNEQFF,TGTGCCAGCAGTTACCGGGACGAGTACAATGAGCAGTTCTTC
.,.,TRBJ2-7,TRBV7-9,CASSRDGVYEQYF,TGTGCCAGCAGCCGGGACGGAGTCTACGAGCAGTACTTC
.,.,TRBJ2-1,TRBV7-9,CASSTRPGSSYNEQFF,TGTGCCAGCAGCACCCGACCTGGATCCTCCTACAATGAGCAGTTCTTC
.,.,TRBJ1-1,TRBV7-6,CASSATEAFF,TGTGCCAGCAGCGCGACTGAAGCTTTCTTT
.,.,TRBJ1-4,TRBV28,CASSSITKLFF,TGTGCCAGCAGCTCCATTACTAAACTGTTTTTT
TRBD2,once,TRBJ2-7,TRBV5-4,CASSLEAGELDEQYF,TGTGCCAGCAGCTTGGAGGCGGGAGAGCTGGACGAGCAGTACTTC
TRBD1,.,TRBJ1-1,TRBV7-9,CASSSGTDATEAFF,TGTGCCAGCAGCTCCGGGACAGACGCCACTGAAGCTTTCTTT
TRBD2,.,TRBJ2-1,TRBV7-9,CASSWTGGTRPGNEQFF,TGTGCCAGCAGCTGGACGGGGGGGACTAGACCTGGGAATGAGCAGTTCTTC